This record looks at one TCR beta chain sequence and its context. The sample is drawn from a study of blood T cell repertoires in COVID-19. In the study overall: The United States, Italy and Spain supplied acute and convalescent COVID-19 samples. PBMCs, B-cell-depleted T cells, or T cells were the source of the cDNA or gDNA that made up the material.

V was pared by 6 bases and J by 2 bases, with 13 bases between. Germline V CDR1 and CDR2: SNHLY, FYNNEI. The CDR3 totals 14 residues. Source study methods: Reference gene primer amplification in the assay estimated nucleated cell counts. The repertoire was sequenced with immunoSEQ multiplex PCR; TCRdb's copy has only in-frame clones and lacks some. The D gene and trimming were derived from the DNA, and the V and J assignments and clone size from that table. The data hold around 58,000 clones, with roughly nine tenths observed a single time. The rearrangement uses TRBV2 and TRBJ1-1; no clear D. The clonotype comes from a woman aged 55-70 years with active or convalescent COVID-19. The sequenced material came from peripheral blood. CDR3 residues: CASRLRVGNTEAFF. DNA of the CDR3: TGTGCCAGCAGGCTTCGGGTCGGAAACACTGAAGCTTTCTTT.